The source of this T cell receptor beta chain is a study of control samples from healthy donors and cancer patients. Repertoires were generated with immunoSEQ multiplex PCR, while TCRdb's copy carries only in-frame clones and drops some. The sample includes about 80,000 clones, roughly nine tenths of them seen just once. V was clipped by 3 bases and J by 9 bases, with 18 bases between them. Germline values: CDR1 SGHNT, CDR2 YENEEA. This CDR3 is 15 amino acids long. The chain couples TRBV11-3 to TRBJ2-1; D may be TRBD2 (6 bases). The receptor's source is an older woman in good health. Sequencing input: blood. The CDR3 nucleotides read TGTGCCAGCAGCTTTGAGGAGGGCCAGTTTAGTGAGCAGTTCTTC. It codes for CASSFEEGQFSEQFF.